A single sample is the source of the 27 T cell receptor beta chains below, sequenced in a study of blood T cell repertoires in COVID-19. Here immunoSEQ multiplex PCR was the method, and the copy in TCRdb shows in-frame clones only, minus some. Seen here are under 500,000 clones, 80% to 90% observed once, and the top ten hold around 1.1%. Sequenced input: PBMCs or T cells enriched from blood (not recorded which). The receptor source for this set is a man younger than 40 who had recovered from COVID-19.

The V call is TRBV29-1, the J call TRBJ2-7; 10 positions agree with TRBD2. With 6 bases clipped from V and 5 bases from J, the junction kept 19 bases outside the gene matches. The CDR3 sequence is 17 residues long. Germline CDR1 is SQVTM and CDR2 is ANQGSEA. In DNA, the CDR3 is TGCAGCGTGTCGCAGGGTGGTGTACTAGCGGGAAGGAACGAGCAGTACTTC. Translation: CSVSQGGVLAGRNEQYF.

The J gene is TRBJ2-7, the V gene TRBV5-5, with 11 nucleotides matching TRBD1. The V gene end was trimmed by 3 bases and the J gene end by 4 bases; junction bases not matched to a gene: 6. This CDR3 contains 15 residues. CDR1 and CDR2 from the germline V gene are SGHKS and YYEKEE (reference sequence). Here the CDR3 reads CASSSSGQGVYEQYF. The CDR3, as DNA: TGTGCCAGCAGCTCATCGGGACAGGGGGTATACGAGCAGTACTTC.

The chain combines TRBV7-9 with TRBJ2-7, with 10 bases matching TRBD2. V was pared by 5 bases and J by 4 bases, with 14 bases of the junction left unmatched. CDR1 is SEHNR and CDR2 is FQNEAQ in the germline V gene (reference sequence). There are 17 residues in the CDR3. The CDR3 reads CASSTSGTSDPGYEQYF. CDR3 bases: TGTGCCAGCAGCACCTCCGGGACTAGCGATCCCGGGTACGAGCAGTACTTC.

The chain links TRBV2 to TRBJ1-2; TRBD1 is a possible D gene (6 bases). V dropped 10 bases and J dropped 6 bases, with 12 bases sitting between them. This CDR3 has 11 amino acids. Germline V gene data show CDR1 as SNHLY and CDR2 as FYNNEI. The CDR3 DNA follows: TGTGCCACCATGGACAGTGATGGCTACACCTTC. It specifies CATMDSDGYTF.

The gene calls are TRBV5-1 and TRBJ2-5; 14 bases agree with TRBD2. The CDR3 contains 17 residues. The germline gives CDR1 SGHRS, CDR2 YFSETQ. V lost 3 bases and J lost 1; bases outside the gene matches: 5. The CDR3 DNA reads TGCGCCAGCAGCTCGGGACTAGCGGGAGAGAGCCAAGAGACCCAGTACTTC. This encodes CASSSGLAGESQETQYF. The full variable domain, rest sourced from reference TRBV5-1 and TRBJ2-5, is KAGVTQTPRYLIKTRGQQVTLSCSPISGHRSVSWYQQTPGQGLQFLFEYFSETQRNKGNFPGRFSGRQFSNSRSEMNVSTLELGDSALYLCASSSGLAGESQETQYFGPGTRLLVL.

V is TRBV10-3 and J is TRBJ2-1; 11 bases are a match to TRBD2. The CDR3 has 14 residues. Unmatched junction bases numbered 4, after V lost 3 bases and J lost 9 bases. In germline, CDR1 is ENHRY, CDR2 SYGVKD. This chain's CDR3 is CAISELAGVLEQFF. The CDR3 nucleotides are TGTGCCATCAGTGAACTAGCGGGAGTACTTGAGCAGTTCTTC.

This clone has only one observation. The rearrangement uses TRBV29-1 and TRBJ2-6; 9 bases line up with TRBD1. This CDR3 is 14 amino acids long. Germline lookup yields CDR1 SQVTM and CDR2 ANQGSEA. V was pared by 3 bases and J by 11 bases, with 8 bases of the junction left unmatched. The CDR3 DNA is TGCAGCGTTGAGGAGGGACAGGGAGGATACGTCCTGACTTTC. This codes for CSVEEGQGGYVLTF. Filled out from reference TRBV29-1 and TRBJ2-6, the complete variable domain reads SAVISQKPSRDICQRGTSLTIQCQVDSQVTMMFWYRQQPGQSLTLIATANQGSEATYESGFVIDKFPISRPNLTFSTLTVSNMSPEDSSIYLCSVEEGQGGYVLTFGAGSRLTVL.

The V call is TRBV7-8, the J call TRBJ1-6; D is uncertain. Germline V gene data show CDR1 as SGHVS and CDR2 as FQNEAQ. Trimming took 4 bases from V and 6 from J, leaving 7 bases between them. This CDR3 is built from 13 residues. Here the CDR3 DNA reads TGTGCCAGCAGCTACAGAAGTAATTCACCCCTCCACTTT. This gives the protein CASSYRSNSPLHF.

This rearrangement joins TRBV3-1 (or the pseudogene TRBV3-2) to TRBJ2-7, with no clear D. The CDR3 consists of 12 residues. CDR1 and CDR2 from the germline V gene are LGHDT and YNNKEL (reference sequence). V lost 4 bases to trimming and J lost 5 bases, with 9 bases between them. CDR3 protein: CASSLLVHEQYF. In nucleotides, the CDR3 is TGTGCCAGCAGCCTCTTAGTCCACGAGCAGTACTTC.

The V call is TRBV11-2, the J call TRBJ2-7; TRBD1 agrees at 7 bases. The V gene end was trimmed by 6 bases and the J gene end by 2 bases; junction bases not matched to a gene: 7. The CDR3 spans 14 residues. Germline V gene data show CDR1 as SGHAT and CDR2 as FQNNGV. The CDR3 here is CASSPSQGPYEQYF. The CDR3, as DNA: TGTGCCAGCAGTCCCTCACAGGGGCCCTACGAGCAGTACTTC.

The J gene is TRBJ2-3, the V gene TRBV6-5; D possibly corresponds to TRBD2 (6 bases). V was clipped by 1 base and J by 0 bases, with 11 bases between them. The length of the CDR3 is 16 residues. Germline lookup yields CDR1 MNHEY and CDR2 SVGAGI. The CDR3 region has the DNA TGTGCCAGCAGTTACTGGGGCGGGGTGAGCACAGATACGCAGTATTTT. Its translation is CASSYWGGVSTDTQYF.

Only a few counts were recorded for this clone. The chain couples TRBV6-4 to TRBJ1-2; weak D call: TRBD1 (6 bases). V lost 6 bases to trimming and J lost 3 bases, with 20 bases between them. The CDR3 sequence is 16 residues long. Germline V CDR1 and CDR2: MRHNA, SNTAGT. The CDR3 sequence: CASSPGGPGKDYGYTF. In DNA, the CDR3 is TGTGCCAGCAGCCCCGGGGGGCCTGGGAAAGACTATGGCTACACCTTC.

The rearrangement links TRBV28 to TRBJ1-5; D gene ambiguous. Trimming removed 7 bases from V and 3 bases from J, with 7 bases in between. Germline V lookup: CDR1 MDHEN, CDR2 SYDVKM. The CDR3 runs to 12 residues. CDR3 protein: CASKDNNQPQHF. The CDR3 bases are TGTGCCAGCAAAGACAACAATCAGCCCCAGCATTTT.

This chain links TRBV9 with TRBJ1-1, with TRBD1 matching 7 bases. The CDR3 has 15 amino acids. The V gene end was trimmed by 4 bases and the J gene end by 3 bases; junction bases not matched to a gene: 9. The germline CDR1 and CDR2 sequences are SGDLS and YYNGEE. For the CDR3, the DNA is TGTGCCAGCAGCCCGAGGACAGGAGGCGACACTGAAGCTTTCTTT. It is translated as CASSPRTGGDTEAFF.

The chain links TRBV9 to TRBJ2-1; D not certain. V lost 3 bases to trimming and J lost 6 bases, with 7 bases between them. CDR1 SGDLS and CDR2 YYNGEE come from the germline V gene. This CDR3 region has 12 residues. CDR3 sequence reads: CASSGLVNEQFF. The DNA of the CDR3 is TGTGCCAGCAGCGGGCTAGTCAATGAGCAGTTCTTC.

The CDR3 nucleotides read TGTGCCAGCAGTGATTGGCAGGGCCGACTTGGGGCCAACGTCCTGACTTTC. This gives the protein CASSDWQGRLGANVLTF. This rearrangement joins TRBV2 to TRBJ2-6; D may be TRBD1 (5 bases). The CDR3 length is 17 residues. The germline V gene encodes CDR1 SNHLY and CDR2 FYNNEI. V dropped 3 bases and J dropped 3 bases, with 15 bases sitting between them.

This sequence joins TRBV10-1 and TRBJ2-7, with a possible D match to TRBD1 (5 bases). Germline V gene data show CDR1 as WNHNN and CDR2 as SYGVQD (reference sequence). With 4 bases removed from V and 6 bases from J, the gap between germline ends came to 16 bases. The CDR3 contains 14 residues. The CDR3 spells CASSGAGPTGEQYF. CDR3 DNA sequence: TGCGCCAGCAGTGGGGCAGGGCCCACTGGCGAGCAGTACTTC.

The chain has TRBV7-3 and TRBJ2-1; D unclear. Germline assignment: CDR1 SGHTA and CDR2 FQGTGA. CDR3 length: 15 residues. V was cut by 5 bases and J by 2 bases, with 13 bases left in between. The CDR3 region is CASSIAPVTYNEQFF. In nucleotides, the CDR3 is TGTGCCAGCAGCATAGCTCCAGTCACCTACAATGAGCAGTTCTTC.

The chain combines TRBV7-8 with TRBJ1-3; 8 bases fit TRBD1. Per germline, CDR1 SGHVS and CDR2 FQNEAQ. With V trimmed by 8 bases and J by 2 bases, 11 bases remained unmatched. The CDR3 length is 16 residues. The chain's CDR3 is CASARGTGRAGNTIYF. Written as DNA, the CDR3 is TGTGCCAGCGCCAGAGGGACAGGAAGGGCTGGAAACACCATATATTTT.

The chain recombines TRBV7-9 with TRBJ2-5, with D perhaps matching TRBD2 (6 bases). The CDR3 covers 14 residues. Trimming removed 7 bases from V and 1 base from J, with 13 bases in between. The germline gives CDR1 SEHNR, CDR2 FQNEAQ (reference sequence). The CDR3, as DNA: TGTGCCAGCATGCACCGGGGAGGCCAAGAGACCCAGTACTTC. Protein: CASMHRGGQETQYF.

CDR3 amino acids: CASSYRDRVNYGYTF. In DNA, the CDR3 is TGTGCCAGCAGCTACCGGGACAGGGTTAACTATGGCTACACCTTC. The rearrangement links TRBV5-4 to TRBJ1-2, with 9 positions matching TRBD1. Germline V lookup: CDR1 SGHNT, CDR2 YYREEE (reference sequence). With 3 bases clipped from V and 1 base from J, the junction kept 4 bases outside the gene matches. The CDR3 sequence is 15 residues long.

About this clone: The sample has other DNA sequences that encode this CDR3 too. This sequence joins TRBV30 and TRBJ1-5; D possibly corresponds to TRBD1 (5 bases). The CDR3 has 13 amino acids. Trimming left V 2 bases short and J 4 bases short, with 9 bases between. Germline assignment: CDR1 GTSNPN and CDR2 SVGIG (reference sequence). CDR3 loop: CAWSLQGNQPQHF. The CDR3, as DNA: TGTGCCTGGAGTCTCCAGGGAAATCAGCCCCAGCATTTT.

The chain employs TRBV9 and TRBJ1-3; 12 bases match TRBD1. Looked up from germline, CDR1 is SGDLS and CDR2 is YYNGEE. J lost 5 bases, V lost 0 bases, and 3 bases had no gene match. The CDR3 consists of 16 residues. DNA of the CDR3: TGTGCCAGCAGCGTAGGGGGACAGGGGGCCAGAAACACCATATATTTT. Amino acid sequence: CASSVGGQGARNTIYF.

V usage is TRBV16 and J usage is TRBJ1-1; the D gene is possibly TRBD1 (5 bases). Between the trimmed V and J ends, which lost 1 base and 4 bases, there was a span of 10 bases. The CDR3 is made up of 14 amino acids. Germline V gene sequence: CDR1 KGHSY, CDR2 FQNENV. The CDR3: CASSQFRGGTEAFF. In DNA, the CDR3 is TGTGCCAGCAGCCAATTCCGGGGGGGCACTGAAGCTTTCTTT.

The chain couples TRBV4-2 to TRBJ2-1, with 7 positions matching TRBD2. This CDR3 is built from 17 residues. V was clipped by 4 bases and J by 6 bases; unmatched bases: 15. The germline V gene has CDR1 LGHNA and CDR2 YNFKEQ. In nucleotides, the CDR3 is TGTGCCAGCAGCCCCCTGAATCTAGCGGCGTACTCCAATGAGCAGTTCTTC. Translating it yields CASSPLNLAAYSNEQFF.

V and J are TRBV28 and TRBJ1-6, with D possibly being TRBD1 (5 bases). CDR1 MDHEN and CDR2 SYDVKM come from the germline V gene. CDR3 length equals 14 residues. V was cut by 4 bases and J by 13 bases, with 17 bases left in between. In DNA form, the CDR3 reads TGTGCCAGCAGTTCCCCAGGGTCTGATGGGCCCCTCCACTTT. Its protein product is CASSSPGSDGPLHF.

The chain is built from TRBV7-6 and TRBJ2-1; TRBD2 matches at 10 bases. CDR1 and CDR2 from the germline V gene are SGHVS and FNYEAQ. CDR3 size: 16 residues. Trimming at V came to 5 bases and at J to 8 bases, leaving 12 bases not matched to a gene. CDR3 amino acids: CASSLGGLAGVDEQFF. CDR3 sequence (DNA): TGTGCCAGCAGCCTCGGAGGTCTAGCGGGGGTGGATGAGCAGTTCTTC.